The TCR beta chain described here comes from a study of T cell responses to AZD1222 COVID-19 vaccine. Study findings and constraints: Sampling that yielded the repertoires occurred only after the peak T cell response. Only five or six AZD1222 recipients were seropositive at baseline.

TCRdb keeps only in-frame clones here, not all; method: immunoSEQ multiplex PCR. The sample lists 150,000 to 200,000 clones, roughly nine tenths occurring once. Second-dose recipients at about 4 or about 12 weeks were treated as one pooled group. In the case of this clone: Its antigen is currently unknown.

V shed 0 bases and J shed 2 bases, with 1 base lying between them. The CDR3 has 11 amino acids. Germline CDR1 and CDR2: DFQATT and SNEGSKA (reference sequence). The chain employs TRBV20-1 and TRBJ1-1; D remains ambiguous. The specimen comprised peripheral blood, sampled 28 days after the second AZD1222 dose. The TCR comes from an adult who received the AZD1222 COVID-19 vaccine. CDR3 DNA sequence: TGCAGTGCTAGAGATAACACTGAAGCTTTCTTT. The encoded protein is CSARDNTEAFF.